This T cell receptor (beta chain) was sequenced in a study of blood T cell repertoires in COVID-19. The CDR3 runs to 13 residues. V was trimmed by 3 bases and J by 4 bases, leaving 11 bases between them. Germline V gives CDR1 SQVTM, CDR2 ANQGSEA. Clones were read by immunoSEQ multiplex PCR, and TCRdb kept only the in-frame ones, dropping some. The sample has 200,000 to 250,000 clones, roughly 85% seen once; the top ten hold over 2%. The sequence was collected from a woman between 65 and 79 years old with COVID-19, enrolled during active disease. V usage is TRBV29-1 and J usage is TRBJ2-3, with no clear D. Source material: peripheral blood. The CDR3 loop is CSVDQTVSDTQYF. CDR3 nucleotides: TGCAGCGTTGATCAAACAGTGTCAGATACGCAGTATTTT.